This T cell receptor (beta chain) was recovered during a study of blood T cell repertoires in COVID-19. Method: immunoSEQ multiplex PCR; TCRdb's copy keeps in-frame clones and lacks some. The data hold 90,000 to 120,000 clones, with roughly 84% observed a single time. This clone was picked up a small number of times. The sample taken for sequencing was peripheral blood. This TCR was sampled from a human donor in a cohort sampled during active COVID-19.

The CDR3: CASSRTSTGYNEKLFF. Written as DNA, the CDR3 is TGTGCCAGCAGTCGCACTTCGACAGGATATAATGAAAAACTGTTTTTT. This chain joins TRBV5-6 and TRBJ1-4; tentatively, D is TRBD1 (6 bases). Trimming stripped 5 bases from V and 4 bases from J, with 18 bases between. Germline V gives CDR1 SGHDT, CDR2 YYEEEE. The CDR3 totals 16 residues.